The TCR beta chain described here comes from a study of cytomegalovirus exposure and HLA in healthy donors. Study-level results: Analyzed later, most CMV-associated TCR beta chains appeared HLA-restricted. In a later analysis, TCR beta V- and J-gene trimming showed a link to a missense DCLRE1C variant.

The PCR contained 60 Vbeta and 13 Jbeta primers. Produced via immunoSEQ multiplex PCR; TCRdb's table is partial and in-frame only. The data show about 92,000 clones, over 70% seen once. The CDR3 spans 15 residues. V was cut by 2 bases and J by 0 bases, with 11 bases left in between. CDR1 and CDR2 (germline): SGHTA, FQGTGA. About this clone itself: Its antigen remains unknown.

The chain couples TRBV7-3 to TRBJ2-7; weak D call: TRBD2 (5 bases). The sequencing sample was made of PBMCs. The TCR comes from a man in his fifties or sixties in good health and CMV-seropositive. Here the CDR3 reads CASSLYGKSSYEQYF. For the CDR3, the DNA is TGTGCCAGCAGCTTATACGGGAAAAGCTCCTACGAGCAGTACTTC.